The clone carrying this T cell receptor (beta chain) was seen repeatedly, ten times or more. Total RNA was extracted from unfractionated whole blood. This record belongs to a study of human T cells and chemical hapten exposure. Whole-study context: Small volume differences among pooled libraries mainly caused per-sample TCR yield variation.

Each cDNA molecule in the library carried unique molecular identifiers. In the authors' methods: Between roughly 20,000 and 700,000 TCRs appeared in each sample, and the median stood at approximately 100,000. TCRdb redid the calling of the reads with MiXCR, one entry per CDR3 protein. TCRdb's processing, not the study's, gives the V and J calls here. The data contain about 120,000 distinct CDR3 sequences, over 7% of them singletons. Trimming shortened V by 3 bases and J by 2 bases, and 3 bases separated the two germline ends. Germline CDR1 SQVTM, CDR2 ANQGSEA. CDR3 length equals 11 residues. The chain uses TRBV29-1 and TRBJ2-3; D gene unclear. The sample taken for sequencing was whole blood. The TCR sequence derives from a human donor in good health. Some clones in this sample may be carry-over from other donors' samples. The CDR3 sequence: CSVESTDTQYF. The CDR3 coding sequence is TGCAGCGTTGAGTCCACAGATACGCAGTATTTT.